A single sample is the source of the 24 T cell receptor beta chains below, sequenced in a study of blood T cell repertoires in COVID-19. The table came from immunoSEQ multiplex PCR; TCRdb's copy has only in-frame clones and leaves some out. The repertoire holds some 70,000 clones, with less than 75% as singletons. What was sequenced was peripheral blood. The receptors here all came from a man in his sixties with acute or convalescent COVID-19.

This clone was seen a single time. This sequence joins TRBV7-8 and TRBJ1-5; 9 bases agree with TRBD1. From germline, CDR1 is SGHVS and CDR2 FQNEAQ. Trimming took 5 bases from V and 1 from J; bases not matched to a gene: 9. This CDR3 is 17 amino acids long. The CDR3, as DNA: TGTGCCAGCAGCCACGGGACAGGGATTATCAGCAATCAGCCCCAGCATTTT. Protein product: CASSHGTGIISNQPQHF.

CDR3 DNA sequence: TGTGCCAGCAGTTCCCCACGGGGGAGAGACTCTGGAAACACCATATATTTT. Protein sequence: CASSSPRGRDSGNTIYF. This chain links TRBV28 with TRBJ1-3, with a possible D match to TRBD1 (5 bases). CDR1 and CDR2 from the germline V gene are MDHEN and SYDVKM. V lost 4 bases and J lost 0, with 16 bases in between. The CDR3 is 17 amino acids.

The rearrangement joins TRBV29-1 to TRBJ2-5; perhaps TRBD2 as D (5 bases). Trimming stripped 3 bases from V and 5 bases from J, with 13 bases between. Germline lookup yields CDR1 SQVTM and CDR2 ANQGSEA. The CDR3 extends over 13 amino acids. CDR3 region: CSVDTGLVETQYF. The CDR3 DNA sequence: TGCAGCGTTGACACGGGGTTGGTGGAGACCCAGTACTTC.

There are many counts of this clone. The rearrangement links TRBV10-1 to TRBJ2-3, with TRBD2 as a possible D gene (6 bases). The CDR3 runs 15 residues. Looked up from germline, CDR1 is WNHNN and CDR2 is SYGVQD (reference sequence). V was cut by 8 bases and J by 1 base, with 16 bases left in between. The CDR3 loop reads CASVQEGLRTDTQYF. In nucleotides, the CDR3 is TGCGCCAGCGTCCAAGAGGGACTCCGCACAGATACGCAGTATTTT.

This chain links TRBV27 with TRBJ1-6, with 8 bases matching TRBD1. V was pared by 5 bases and J by 1 base, with 7 bases of the junction left unmatched. This CDR3 region has 17 residues. Germline V gives CDR1 MNHEY, CDR2 SMNVEV (reference sequence). CDR3 in amino acids: CASSPQGARSYNSPLHF. CDR3 nucleotides: TGTGCCAGCAGTCCCCAGGGGGCTAGGTCCTATAATTCACCCCTCCACTTT.

Turning to this clone: The sample holds other DNA sequences that translate to the same CDR3. The chain recombines TRBV24-1 with TRBJ1-5; D call uncertain. V was clipped by 3 bases and J by 0 bases, with 5 bases between them. Germline loops: CDR1 KGHDR, CDR2 SFDVKD. CDR3 length equals 14 residues. The CDR3 nucleotides are TGTGCCACCAGTGATCTTTATAGCAATCAGCCCCAGCATTTT. Translation gives CATSDLYSNQPQHF.

The chain recombines TRBV5-4 with TRBJ1-1; D remains unclear. CDR3 length: 13 residues. V lost 5 bases and J 6 bases, leaving 14 bases between the germline ends. CDR1 is SGHNT, CDR2 YYREEE, per germline (reference sequence). Here the CDR3 reads CASRLTSGSEAFF. CDR3 nucleotides: TGTGCCAGCAGACTTACTTCGGGGTCTGAAGCTTTCTTT.

This clone was found a few times. This chain links TRBV11-3 with TRBJ2-3; D is uncertain. The CDR3 consists of 13 residues. The ends were cut back, 5 bases at V and 4 bases at J, with 10 bases in the middle. Germline V CDR1 and CDR2: SGHNT, YENEEA. DNA for the CDR3: TGTGCCAGCAGCGAGTTATTCGCAGATACGCAGTATTTT. Amino acids: CASSELFADTQYF.

The chain joins TRBV7-9 to TRBJ1-2; a weak D match, TRBD1 (6 bases). V was clipped by 8 bases and J by 3 bases, with 13 bases between them. The CDR3 has 13 residues. CDR1 is SEHNR and CDR2 is FQNEAQ in the germline V gene (reference sequence). The CDR3 reads CASGEQGDYGYTF. As DNA, the CDR3 is TGTGCCAGCGGCGAACAGGGAGACTATGGCTACACCTTC.

The chain carries TRBV19 and TRBJ1-6; weak D call: TRBD1 (5 bases). This CDR3 contains 14 residues. The V and J ends lost 5 bases and 13 bases respectively, with 18 bases between them. Germline values: CDR1 LNHDA, CDR2 SQIVND (reference sequence). The CDR3, as DNA: TGTGCCAGTAGTCGCGGCGGGGCCGGGTTGCCCCTCCACTTT. Protein product: CASSRGGAGLPLHF.

The gene calls are TRBV5-1 and TRBJ2-7; 9 nucleotides agree with TRBD1. The CDR3 has 13 amino acids. Germline values: CDR1 SGHRS, CDR2 YFSETQ. V gave up 4 bases and J gave up 6 bases; unmatched junction bases: 5. The CDR3 nucleotides are TGCGCCAGCAGCGCGGACAGGGGTGGCGAGCAGTACTTC. As protein: CASSADRGGEQYF.

The chain recombines TRBV19 with TRBJ1-1; 8 positions agree with TRBD1. CDR1 is LNHDA and CDR2 is SQIVND in the germline V gene (reference sequence). V lost 5 bases, J lost 4 bases, and 3 bases stayed unmatched. This CDR3 spans 13 amino acids. For the CDR3, the DNA is TGTGCCAGTAGTGGGACAGGTGTCACTGAAGCTTTCTTT. It codes for CASSGTGVTEAFF.

This chain joins TRBV28 and TRBJ2-5; 8 nucleotides agree with TRBD2. Germline V gene data show CDR1 as MDHEN and CDR2 as SYDVKM. The length of the CDR3 is 15 residues. V dropped 4 bases and J dropped 5; count of bases not matched to a gene: 9. For the CDR3, the DNA is TGTGCCAGCAGTTGGGAGGGACTAGTGAGGGAGACCCAGTACTTC. Its translation is CASSWEGLVRETQYF.

The chain has TRBV21-1 and TRBJ2-7; TRBD2, the table's D call, was not compared with the DNA. TRBV21-1 is termed a pseudogene. The CDR3 is made up of 15 amino acids. The CDR3 nucleotides are TGTGCCAGCACTGAGCGGGAGGGCGCCCCCTGGGGGCAGTACTTC. This sequence encodes CASTEREGAPWGQYF.

The rearrangement uses TRBV7-8 and TRBJ2-1; TRBD1 might be the D (5 bases). With 5 bases removed from V and 5 bases from J, the gap between germline ends came to 16 bases. This CDR3 has 15 residues. Germline V gene lookup returns CDR1 SGHVS and CDR2 FQNEAQ. The CDR3: CASSTSRVSHNEQFF. The CDR3, as DNA: TGTGCCAGCAGCACCTCCAGGGTATCCCACAATGAGCAGTTCTTC.

CDR3 region: CSGQTINEKLFF. Here the CDR3 DNA reads TGCAGCGGCCAGACTATAAATGAAAAACTGTTTTTT. V gene TRBV29-1 combines with J gene TRBJ1-4; D is uncertain. Trimming pared 7 bases from V and 5 bases from J, leaving 11 bases between. Germline-derived CDR1 and CDR2 are SQVTM and ANQGSEA. This CDR3 has 12 amino acids.

The CDR3, as DNA: TGTGCCAGCAGTTATTCAGGGGGCATTCAAGAGACCCAGTACTTC. It encodes CASSYSGGIQETQYF. The genes are TRBV6-5 and TRBJ2-5; 8 positions match TRBD1. Germline CDR1 and CDR2: MNHEY and SVGAGI. The CDR3 consists of 15 residues. V shed 3 bases, J shed 2 bases, and the junction held 5 bases outside the gene matches.

This clone occurred a few times. The rearrangement joins TRBV28 to TRBJ1-6; D is unresolved. CDR1 MDHEN and CDR2 SYDVKM come from the germline V gene. Between the trimmed V and J ends, which lost 5 bases and 14 bases, there was a span of 10 bases. This CDR3 region has 11 residues. The CDR3 protein is CASSTRGSLHF. The DNA for the CDR3 is TGTGCCAGCAGTACCAGAGGTTCCCTCCACTTT.

The chain uses TRBV5-1 and TRBJ2-5; D is unclear. With 2 bases removed from V and 1 base from J, the gap between germline ends came to 9 bases. CDR3 length: 14 residues. Germline V gene data show CDR1 as SGHRS and CDR2 as YFSETQ. The CDR3 loop reads CASSLSTPQETQYF. DNA for the CDR3: TGCGCCAGCAGCTTAAGTACTCCCCAAGAGACCCAGTACTTC.

The chain recombines TRBV21-1 with TRBJ2-7; the table's TRBD1 call for D was not verified on the DNA. TRBV21-1 is deemed a pseudogene. The CDR3 is 12 amino acids. The CDR3 loop reads CASRTVLRCGYF. DNA of the CDR3: TGTGCCAGTCGGACAGTATTGAGGTGTGGATACTTC.

The rearrangement uses TRBV7-7 and TRBJ2-2, with 8 bases that match TRBD2. This CDR3 region has 16 residues. Trimming removed 3 bases from V and 0 bases from J; junction bases left unmatched: 3. Looked up from germline, CDR1 is SSHAT and CDR2 is FNYEAQ (reference sequence). CDR3 in amino acids: CASSLDSGTNTGELFF. DNA for the CDR3: TGTGCCAGCAGCTTGGATAGCGGGACGAACACCGGGGAGCTGTTTTTT.

This clone turned up a few times. The V gene is TRBV30, the J gene TRBJ2-4, with a weak D call TRBD2 (5 bases). The ends were cut back, 1 base at V and 6 bases at J, with 16 bases in the middle. The CDR3 covers 15 residues. Germline loops: CDR1 GTSNPN, CDR2 SVGIG (reference sequence). CDR3 protein: CAWSGRLGSRNIQYF. The CDR3 DNA reads TGTGCCTGGAGTGGGAGGTTAGGGTCAAGAAACATTCAGTACTTC.

The J gene is TRBJ2-3, the V gene TRBV12-5, with 11 bases matching TRBD2. Germline lookup yields CDR1 LGHNT and CDR2 FRNRAP. V shed 3 bases, J shed 2 bases, and the junction held 22 bases outside the gene matches. The CDR3 totals 22 residues. This CDR3 is CASGLSQGLAGGPAADTDTQYF. In DNA, the CDR3 is TGTGCTAGTGGTTTAAGCCAGGGGCTAGCGGGAGGTCCCGCCGCCGACACAGATACGCAGTATTTT.

The CDR3 reads CASSFPGTSGTGELFF. CDR3 DNA: TGTGCCAGCAGTTTCCCCGGGACTAGCGGGACCGGGGAGCTGTTTTTT. The chain couples TRBV27 to TRBJ2-2; 12 bases align to TRBD2. Germline CDR1 and CDR2: MNHEY and SMNVEV (reference sequence). Germline trimming cut 3 bases from V and 5 bases from J; bases unmatched to any gene: 4. The CDR3 is made up of 16 amino acids.